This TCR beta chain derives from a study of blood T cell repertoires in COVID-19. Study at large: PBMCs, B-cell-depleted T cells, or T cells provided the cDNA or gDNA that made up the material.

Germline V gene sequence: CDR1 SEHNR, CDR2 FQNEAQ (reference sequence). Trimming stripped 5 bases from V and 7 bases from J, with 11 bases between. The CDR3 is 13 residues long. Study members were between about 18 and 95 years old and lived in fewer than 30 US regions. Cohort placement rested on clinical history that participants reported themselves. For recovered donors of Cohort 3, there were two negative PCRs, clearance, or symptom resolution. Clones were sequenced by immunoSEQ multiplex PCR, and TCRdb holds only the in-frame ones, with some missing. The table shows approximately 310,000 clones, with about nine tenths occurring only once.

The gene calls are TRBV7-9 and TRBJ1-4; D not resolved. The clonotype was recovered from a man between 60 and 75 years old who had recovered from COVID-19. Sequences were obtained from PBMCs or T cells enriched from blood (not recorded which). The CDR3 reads CASSLEAVEKLFF. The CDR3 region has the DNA TGTGCCAGCAGCCTCGAGGCCGTTGAAAAACTGTTTTTT.